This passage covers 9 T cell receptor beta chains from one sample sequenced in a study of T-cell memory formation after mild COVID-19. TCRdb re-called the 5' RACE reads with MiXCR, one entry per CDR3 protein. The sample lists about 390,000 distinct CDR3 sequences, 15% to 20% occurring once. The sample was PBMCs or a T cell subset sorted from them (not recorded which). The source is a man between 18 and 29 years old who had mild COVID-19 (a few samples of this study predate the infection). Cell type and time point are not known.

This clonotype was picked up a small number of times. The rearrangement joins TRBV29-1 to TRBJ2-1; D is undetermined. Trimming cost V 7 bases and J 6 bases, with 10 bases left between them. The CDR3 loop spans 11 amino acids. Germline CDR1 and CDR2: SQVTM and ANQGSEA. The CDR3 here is CSAEVANEQFF. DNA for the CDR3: TGCAGCGCCGAGGTGGCCAATGAGCAGTTCTTC.

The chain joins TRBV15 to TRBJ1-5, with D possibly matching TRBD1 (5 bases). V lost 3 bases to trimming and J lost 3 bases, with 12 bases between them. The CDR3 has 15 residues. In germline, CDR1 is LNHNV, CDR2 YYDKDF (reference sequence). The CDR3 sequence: CATSSREWNNQPQHF. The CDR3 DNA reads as TGTGCCACCAGCAGCAGGGAATGGAACAATCAGCCCCAGCATTTT.

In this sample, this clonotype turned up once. CDR3 sequence (DNA): TGTGCCAGCAGCCACACCGGACAGGGGAGCAATGAGCAGTTCTTC. Its translation: CASSHTGQGSNEQFF. The rearrangement links TRBV3-1 to TRBJ2-1, with 9 bases matching TRBD1. V trimming: 3 bases; J trimming: 6 bases; junction bases outside the gene matches: 6. The germline V gene encodes CDR1 LGHDT and CDR2 YNNKEL (reference sequence). The CDR3 is 15 amino acids.

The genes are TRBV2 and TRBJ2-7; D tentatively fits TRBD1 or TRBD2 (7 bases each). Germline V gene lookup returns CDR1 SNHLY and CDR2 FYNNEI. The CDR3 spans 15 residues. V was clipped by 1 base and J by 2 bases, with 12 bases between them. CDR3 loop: CASSEEGRGPYEQYF. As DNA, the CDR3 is TGTGCCAGCAGTGAAGAGGGGAGGGGGCCCTACGAGCAGTACTTC.

CDR3 loop: CASSQVEAFF. The CDR3, as DNA: TGTGCCAGCTCACAGGTTGAAGCTTTCTTT. The genes are TRBV18 and TRBJ1-1; D is uncertain. Germline values: CDR1 KGHSH, CDR2 LQKENI. The V and J ends lost 4 bases and 7 bases respectively, with 4 bases between them. This CDR3 contains 10 residues.

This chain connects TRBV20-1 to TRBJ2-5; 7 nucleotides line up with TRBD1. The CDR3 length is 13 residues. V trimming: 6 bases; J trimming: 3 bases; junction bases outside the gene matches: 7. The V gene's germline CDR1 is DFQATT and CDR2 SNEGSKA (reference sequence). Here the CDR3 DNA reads TGCAGTGCCGACACAACAGGGGAAGAGACCCAGTACTTC. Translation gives CSADTTGEETQYF.

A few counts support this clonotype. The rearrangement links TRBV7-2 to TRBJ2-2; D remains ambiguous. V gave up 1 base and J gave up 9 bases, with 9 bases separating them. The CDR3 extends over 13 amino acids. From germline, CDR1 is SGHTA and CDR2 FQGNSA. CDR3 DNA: TGTGCCAGCAGCTTAGGGCCCCAGCGGGAGCTGTTTTTT. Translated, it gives CASSLGPQRELFF.

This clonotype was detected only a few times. The CDR3 sequence: CATSPGEGYNEQFF. CDR3 coding DNA: TGTGCTACCTCCCCCGGGGAGGGATACAATGAGCAGTTCTTC. This chain uses TRBV7-7 with TRBJ2-1; 7 bases fit TRBD2. Germline values: CDR1 SSHAT, CDR2 FNYEAQ (reference sequence). The CDR3 loop spans 14 amino acids.

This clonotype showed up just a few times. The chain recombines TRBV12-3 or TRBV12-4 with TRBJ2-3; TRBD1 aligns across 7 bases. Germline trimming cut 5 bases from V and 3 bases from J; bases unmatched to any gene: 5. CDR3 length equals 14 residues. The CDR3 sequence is CASSNTGVTDTQYF. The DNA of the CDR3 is TGTGCCAGCAGTAACACAGGGGTAACAGATACGCAGTATTTT.